The clone carrying this TCR beta chain was recorded once. Its antigen is undetermined. Sequence at one end of the junction differs from germline and may be a read error. This CDR3 is 15 amino acids long. The germline V gene encodes CDR1 SSHAT and CDR2 FNYEAQ (reference sequence). The sample is drawn from a study of identifying expanded T cells in peripheral blood. General study points: Differentially abundant clones: roughly 1.2 between replicates, about 15 at two to three weeks, 19 at four. Clone count variance between roughly two-week samples rose with total template count.

During the collection period, no donor immune events like infections were recorded. Repertoires were generated with immunoSEQ multiplex PCR, while TCRdb's copy carries only in-frame clones and drops some. The data show about 83,000 clones, around 89% seen once. Sequenced: blood. The source of this sequence is a person between 18 and 75 years old in good health. The chain carries TRBV7-7 and TRBJ2-5, with a tentative D call TRBD2 (5 bases). The DNA of the CDR3 is TGTGCTAGCAGCCGCGACGTCGGGGAGATAGAGACCCAGTACTTC. This sequence encodes CASSRDVGEIETQYF.